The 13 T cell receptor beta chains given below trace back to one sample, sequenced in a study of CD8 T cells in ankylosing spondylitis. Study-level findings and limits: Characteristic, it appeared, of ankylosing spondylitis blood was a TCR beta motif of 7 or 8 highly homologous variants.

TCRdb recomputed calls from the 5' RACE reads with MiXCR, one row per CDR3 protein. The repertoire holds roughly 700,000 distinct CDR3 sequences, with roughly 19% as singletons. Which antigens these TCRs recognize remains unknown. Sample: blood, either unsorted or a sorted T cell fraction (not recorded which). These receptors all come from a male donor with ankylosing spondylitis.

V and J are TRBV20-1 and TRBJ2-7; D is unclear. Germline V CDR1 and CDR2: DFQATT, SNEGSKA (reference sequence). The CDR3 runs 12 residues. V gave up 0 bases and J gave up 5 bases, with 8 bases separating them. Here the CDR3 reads CSARDFGHEQYF. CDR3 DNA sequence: TGCAGTGCTAGAGATTTTGGACACGAGCAGTACTTC.

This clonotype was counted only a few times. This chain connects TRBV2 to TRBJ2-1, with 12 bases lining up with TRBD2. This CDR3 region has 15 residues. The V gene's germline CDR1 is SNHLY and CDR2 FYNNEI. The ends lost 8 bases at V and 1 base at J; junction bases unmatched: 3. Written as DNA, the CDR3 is TGTGCCAGCCGCGGGACTAGCGGGTCCTACAATGAGCAGTTCTTC. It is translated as CASRGTSGSYNEQFF. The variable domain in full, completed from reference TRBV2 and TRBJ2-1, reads EPEVTQTPSHQVTQMGQEVILRCVPISNHLYFYWYRQILGQKVEFLVSFYNNEISEKSEIFDDQFSVERPDGSNFTLKIRSTKLEDSAMYFCASRGTSGSYNEQFFGPGTRLTVL.

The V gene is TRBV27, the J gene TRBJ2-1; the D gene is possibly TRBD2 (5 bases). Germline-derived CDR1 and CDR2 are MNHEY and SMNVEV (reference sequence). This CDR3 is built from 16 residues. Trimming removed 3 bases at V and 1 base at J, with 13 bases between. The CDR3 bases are TGTGCCAGCAGTTTTCCCGGGGAAGGATCCTACAATGAGCAGTTCTTC. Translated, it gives CASSFPGEGSYNEQFF.

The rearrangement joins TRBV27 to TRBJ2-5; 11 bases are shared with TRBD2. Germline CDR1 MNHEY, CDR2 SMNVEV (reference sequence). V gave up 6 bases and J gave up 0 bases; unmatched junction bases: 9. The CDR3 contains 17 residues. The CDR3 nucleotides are TGTGCCAGCAGAAGACTAGCGGGACCTGGGTACCAAGAGACCCAGTACTTC. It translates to CASRRLAGPGYQETQYF.

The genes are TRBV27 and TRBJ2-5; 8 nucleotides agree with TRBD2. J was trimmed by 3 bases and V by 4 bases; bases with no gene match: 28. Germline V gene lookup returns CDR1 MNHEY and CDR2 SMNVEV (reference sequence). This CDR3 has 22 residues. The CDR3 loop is CASSYLLPSSGSVKDMEETQYF. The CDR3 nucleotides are TGTGCCAGCAGTTATCTTTTGCCCTCCAGCGGGAGTGTGAAAGATATGGAAGAGACCCAGTACTTC.

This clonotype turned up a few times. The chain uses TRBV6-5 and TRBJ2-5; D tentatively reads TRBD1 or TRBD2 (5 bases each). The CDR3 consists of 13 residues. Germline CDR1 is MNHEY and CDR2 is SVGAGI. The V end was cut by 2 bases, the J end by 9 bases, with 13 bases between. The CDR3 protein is CASSYGTQGAQYF. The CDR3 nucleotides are TGTGCCAGCAGTTACGGGACCCAAGGGGCCCAGTACTTC.

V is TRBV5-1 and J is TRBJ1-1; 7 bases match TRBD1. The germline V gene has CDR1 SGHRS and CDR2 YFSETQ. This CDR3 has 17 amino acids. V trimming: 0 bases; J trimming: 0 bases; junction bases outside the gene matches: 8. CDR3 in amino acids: CASSLASGQVMNTEAFF. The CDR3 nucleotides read TGCGCCAGCAGCTTGGCCAGTGGACAGGTGATGAACACTGAAGCTTTCTTT. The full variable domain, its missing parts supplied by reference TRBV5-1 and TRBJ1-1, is KAGVTQTPRYLIKTRGQQVTLSCSPISGHRSVSWYQQTPGQGLQFLFEYFSETQRNKGNFPGRFSGRQFSNSRSEMNVSTLELGDSALYLCASSLASGQVMNTEAFFGQGTRLTVV.

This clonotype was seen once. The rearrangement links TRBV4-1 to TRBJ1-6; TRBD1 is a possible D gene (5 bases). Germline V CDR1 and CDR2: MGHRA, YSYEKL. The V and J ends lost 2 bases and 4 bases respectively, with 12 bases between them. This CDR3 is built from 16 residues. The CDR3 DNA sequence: TGCGCCAGCAGCCAACCGACAGAGACTTATAATTCACCCCTCCACTTT. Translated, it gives CASSQPTETYNSPLHF.

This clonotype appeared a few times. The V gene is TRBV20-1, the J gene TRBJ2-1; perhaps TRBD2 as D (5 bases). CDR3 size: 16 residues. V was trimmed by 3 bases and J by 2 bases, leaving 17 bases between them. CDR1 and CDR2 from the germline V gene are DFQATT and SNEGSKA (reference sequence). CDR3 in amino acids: CSARSLLATPYNEQFF. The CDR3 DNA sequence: TGCAGTGCTAGGTCGCTGTTAGCGACCCCCTACAATGAGCAGTTCTTC.

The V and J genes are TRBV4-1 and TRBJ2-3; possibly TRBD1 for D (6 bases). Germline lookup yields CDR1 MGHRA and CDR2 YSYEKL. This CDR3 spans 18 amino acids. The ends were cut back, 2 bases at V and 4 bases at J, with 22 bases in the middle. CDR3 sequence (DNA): TGCGCCAGCAGCCAACCAGGGGAAGGACCTAACCTCGCAGATACGCAGTATTTT. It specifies CASSQPGEGPNLADTQYF.

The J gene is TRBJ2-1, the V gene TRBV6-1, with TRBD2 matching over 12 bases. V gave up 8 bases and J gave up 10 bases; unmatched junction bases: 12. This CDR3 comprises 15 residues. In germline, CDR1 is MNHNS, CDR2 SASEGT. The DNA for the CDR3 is TGTGCCAGCTCCCCGACGTTAGGGACTAGCGGGGAGCAGTTCTTC. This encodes CASSPTLGTSGEQFF.

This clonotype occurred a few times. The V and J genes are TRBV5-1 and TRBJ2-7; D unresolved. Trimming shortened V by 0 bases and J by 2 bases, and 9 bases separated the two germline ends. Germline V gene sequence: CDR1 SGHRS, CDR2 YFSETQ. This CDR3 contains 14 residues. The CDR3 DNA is TGCGCCAGCAGCTTGGAGGTTGAGCCCTACGAGCAGTACTTC. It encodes CASSLEVEPYEQYF.

CDR3 residues: CASESIGGALGEQFF. In DNA, the CDR3 is TGTGCCAGTGAAAGTATTGGGGGAGCCCTAGGTGAGCAGTTCTTC. The V and J genes are TRBV19 and TRBJ2-1; D may match TRBD1 or TRBD2 (5 bases each). CDR3 length equals 15 residues. CDR1 is LNHDA, CDR2 SQIVND, per germline (reference sequence). V lost 8 bases and J lost 9, with 23 bases in between.